The 26 T cell receptor beta chains given below trace back to one sample, sequenced in a study of metastatic and nonmetastatic thyroid tumors. Thyroid surgery had not been preceded by any treatment in any patient. TCRdb re-processed the PCR reads through MiXCR. Of 20,000 to 30,000 clones in the sample, approximately 24% were seen once. Sequencing used blood. The origin of the receptors is a female donor with papillary thyroid cancer or a benign thyroid nodule (not recorded which). Some clones in this sample may be carry-over from other donors' samples.

This chain joins TRBV5-1 and TRBJ1-1; no firm D call. This CDR3 spans 12 amino acids. Trimming stripped 1 base from V and 4 bases from J, with 5 bases between. CDR1 and CDR2 from the germline V gene are SGHRS and YFSETQ. Here the CDR3 DNA reads TGCGCCAGCAGCTTGCAAGGCACTGAAGCTTTCTTT. Amino acid sequence: CASSLQGTEAFF.

This clone has at least ten counts. The CDR3 DNA sequence: TGTGCCAGCAGTTCCTCCTACGAGCAGTACTTC. Protein: CASSSSYEQYF. The chain recombines TRBV27 with TRBJ2-7, with no clear D. Trimming pared 4 bases from V and 0 bases from J, leaving 1 base between. Germline CDR1 reads MNHEY; CDR2 reads SMNVEV (reference sequence). The CDR3 is made up of 11 amino acids.

This clone came up many times. The chain employs TRBV7-9 and TRBJ1-1; D ambiguous. V dropped 1 base and J dropped 0 bases, with 6 bases sitting between them. This CDR3 spans 14 amino acids. Germline V CDR1 and CDR2: SEHNR, FQNEAQ (reference sequence). Here the CDR3 DNA reads TGTGCCAGCAGCTTAGTTGCGGTGAACACTGAAGCTTTCTTT. This sequence encodes CASSLVAVNTEAFF.

This clone was recorded at least ten times. An end of the junction does not agree with germline; a read error may underlie this. The V and J genes are TRBV20-1 and TRBJ1-2; D ambiguous. The length of the CDR3 is 12 residues. CDR1 and CDR2 from the germline V gene are DFQATT and SNEGSKA (reference sequence). The CDR3 region has the DNA TGCAGTGCGAGAGGCTGGGTCGATGGCTACACCTTC. It codes for CSARGWVDGYTF.

In this sample, this clone turned up many times. J is TRBJ1-2 and V is TRBV20-1, with 8 bases matching TRBD1. The CDR3 is 13 amino acids. Germline CDR1 reads DFQATT; CDR2 reads SNEGSKA (reference sequence). V dropped 3 bases and J dropped 3; count of bases not matched to a gene: 3. DNA for the CDR3: TGCAGTGCTAGGGACAGGGCCCACTATGGCTACACCTTC. Translating gives CSARDRAHYGYTF.

This clone was seen at least ten times. J is TRBJ2-3 and V is TRBV5-4; TRBD2 agrees at 15 bases. The CDR3 loop spans 21 amino acids. CDR1 is SGHNT and CDR2 is YYREEE in the germline V gene (reference sequence). The V and J ends lost 2 bases and 3 bases, in that order; junction bases with no gene match: 16. CDR3 sequence reads: CASSFRDTRGTSGRRTDTQYF. The CDR3 DNA sequence: TGTGCCAGCAGCTTTCGGGATACGAGGGGGACTAGCGGGAGGAGGACAGATACGCAGTATTTT.

By share, this clone counts as medium-sized. The V gene is TRBV6-1, the J gene TRBJ2-2; D is uncertain. The germline V and J ends were trimmed by 4 bases and 1 base, with 10 bases remaining between them. CDR1 MNHNS and CDR2 SASEGT come from the germline V gene. The CDR3 spans 15 residues. CDR3 amino acids: CASSAKAENTGELFF. The DNA of the CDR3 is TGTGCCAGCAGTGCGAAGGCAGAGAACACCGGGGAGCTGTTTTTT.

Many counts were recorded for this clone. The V and J genes are TRBV5-4 and TRBJ1-1, with unresolved D. This CDR3 region has 14 residues. V shed 1 base and J shed 0 bases, with 7 bases lying between them. Germline V gene lookup returns CDR1 SGHNT and CDR2 YYREEE (reference sequence). The CDR3 DNA reads as TGTGCCAGCAGCTTGAGGGCTTTGAACACTGAAGCTTTCTTT. Translation gives CASSLRALNTEAFF.

On this clone: At one of its ends the junction is not consistent with the germline gene, which may arise from a read error. The V gene is TRBV24-1, the J gene TRBJ2-1; D is perhaps TRBD1 (5 bases). The CDR3 contains 16 residues. Germline V gene lookup returns CDR1 KGHDR and CDR2 SFDVKD. The CDR3 protein is CPTSDPANGQGHEQFF. The CDR3 DNA reads as TGTCCCACCAGTGATCCTGCAAATGGGCAGGGTCATGAGCAGTTCTTC.

The table lists this clone with many counts. The V call is TRBV28, the J call TRBJ1-1; 7 nucleotides match TRBD1. V gave up 8 bases and J gave up 1 base; unmatched junction bases: 4. Germline V lookup: CDR1 MDHEN, CDR2 SYDVKM. The CDR3 sequence is 13 residues long. DNA for the CDR3: TGTGCCAGCCGGAGGGGGCCGAACACTGAAGCTTTCTTT. It is translated as CASRRGPNTEAFF.

This clone was recorded at least ten times. The chain couples TRBV5-1 to TRBJ2-3; tentative D call: TRBD1 (5 bases). The V end lost 3 bases, the J end lost 5 bases, and 7 bases lay between the germline ends. The CDR3 runs 12 residues. Germline assignment: CDR1 SGHRS and CDR2 YFSETQ. CDR3 DNA sequence: TGCGCCAGCAGCTCCCAGGGAGATACGCAGTATTTT. Translating gives CASSSQGDTQYF. Full variable domain (outside the CDR3, taken from reference TRBV5-1 and TRBJ2-3): KAGVTQTPRYLIKTRGQQVTLSCSPISGHRSVSWYQQTPGQGLQFLFEYFSETQRNKGNFPGRFSGRQFSNSRSEMNVSTLELGDSALYLCASSSQGDTQYFGPGTRLTVL.

With regard to this clone: Sequence at one end of the junction differs from germline and may be a read error. J is TRBJ1-5 and V is TRBV15, with 7 nucleotides matching TRBD1. The CDR3 extends over 14 amino acids. The germline V gene has CDR1 LNHNV and CDR2 YYDKDF (reference sequence). The CDR3 DNA reads TGTACCACCAGCAGGTCTACAGGGGACCAGCCCCAGCATTTT. This sequence encodes CTTSRSTGDQPQHF.

This clone was found many times. This chain uses TRBV25-1 with TRBJ2-5; 7 bases match TRBD2. Germline V gives CDR1 MGHDK, CDR2 SYGVNS. The CDR3 spans 15 residues. The ends lost 4 bases at V and 1 base at J; junction bases unmatched: 6. The CDR3 protein is CASSVGLAGQETQYF. As DNA, the CDR3 is TGTGCCAGCAGTGTAGGTTTAGCGGGCCAAGAGACCCAGTACTTC.

In this sample, this clone turned up many times. CDR3 DNA: TGTGCCACCAGCAGAGTTCAGGGAACCGGGGCCAACGTCCTGACTTTC. Translated: CATSRVQGTGANVLTF. The chain combines TRBV15 with TRBJ2-6; D is possibly TRBD1 (5 bases). The germline V and J ends were trimmed by 1 base and 4 bases, with 11 bases remaining between them. The CDR3 consists of 16 residues. Germline V gene lookup returns CDR1 LNHNV and CDR2 YYDKDF (reference sequence). Complete variable domain (other parts from reference TRBV15 and TRBJ2-6): DAMVIQNPRYQVTQFGKPVTLSCSQTLNHNVMYWYQQKSSQAPKLLFHYYDKDFNNEADTPDNFQSRRPNTSFCFLDIRSPGLGDTAMYLCATSRVQGTGANVLTFGAGSRLTVL.

This clone is labeled as medium-sized. The chain uses TRBV5-1 and TRBJ1-2; 8 bases match TRBD1. V was clipped by 0 bases and J by 6 bases; unmatched bases: 7. Germline V gives CDR1 SGHRS, CDR2 YFSETQ. The CDR3 length is 15 residues. CDR3 DNA: TGCGCCAGCAGCTTGGCTGTCGTGACAGGGGATGGCTACACCTTC. Translated, it gives CASSLAVVTGDGYTF.

This clone was seen more than once but under ten times. V gene TRBV27 combines with J gene TRBJ2-7; 10 bases are a match to TRBD2. The CDR3 is 14 amino acids. The germline CDR1 and CDR2 sequences are MNHEY and SMNVEV (reference sequence). In DNA, the CDR3 is TGTGAAAGCAGTCCCCTAGCGGGAGCCTACGAGCAGTACTTC. Protein: CESSPLAGAYEQYF.

A few counts support this clone. The chain employs TRBV6-1 and TRBJ1-2; tentatively, D is TRBD1 (5 bases). Trimming left V 6 bases short and J 4 bases short, with 15 bases between. Germline lookup yields CDR1 MNHNS and CDR2 SASEGT. The CDR3 length is 14 residues. CDR3 in DNA: TGTGCCAGCAGACAATGGGGGGAGGGCTATGGCTACACCTTC. Translating gives CASRQWGEGYGYTF.

This clone was seen repeatedly, ten times or more. This chain links TRBV19 with TRBJ2-2; 8 bases are a match to TRBD2. V lost 4 bases and J lost 0; bases outside the gene matches: 7. The CDR3 is 17 residues long. Germline V lookup: CDR1 LNHDA, CDR2 SQIVND (reference sequence). CDR3 in DNA: TGTGCCAGTAGTAGAGATATTAGCGGGACGAACACCGGGGAGCTGTTTTTT. Translated, it gives CASSRDISGTNTGELFF.

Worth noting for this clone: Different DNA sequences within this sample yield the same CDR3. The CDR3 DNA sequence: TGCAGTGCGGCCGTGACTGGGGACGAGACCCAGTACTTC. Translation gives CSAAVTGDETQYF. The chain couples TRBV20-1 to TRBJ2-5, with D perhaps given as TRBD1 or TRBD2 (5 bases each). V gave up 6 bases and J gave up 5 bases, with 16 bases separating them. Germline CDR1 and CDR2: DFQATT and SNEGSKA (reference sequence). This CDR3 has 13 amino acids.

At least ten counts were recorded for this clone. The gene calls are TRBV4-3 and TRBJ1-1; weak D call: TRBD1 (6 bases). The V end lost 0 bases, the J end lost 11 bases, and 19 bases lay between the germline ends. Germline V gene data show CDR1 as LGHNA and CDR2 as YSLEER. The CDR3 extends over 15 amino acids. CDR3 sequence reads: CASSQDSSGGALAFF. CDR3 coding DNA: TGCGCCAGCAGCCAAGATTCCTCCGGGGGCGCTCTGGCTTTCTTT.

In its sample, this clone was seen a few times. The same CDR3 arises from other DNA sequences in this sample as well. The rearrangement uses TRBV11-2 and TRBJ2-6, with D possibly TRBD1 on 6 matching bases. The CDR3 sequence is 15 residues long. The V gene lost 5 bases and the J gene lost 12 bases, with 20 bases spanning the gap. The germline CDR1 and CDR2 sequences are SGHAT and FQNNGV. This CDR3 is CASSLETGPTSVLTF. The CDR3 bases are TGTGCCAGCAGCCTTGAAACAGGGCCAACGAGCGTCCTGACTTTC.

This clone was recorded at least ten times. V is TRBV10-1 and J is TRBJ2-3; D is possibly TRBD1 (6 bases). Looked up from germline, CDR1 is WNHNN and CDR2 is SYGVQD (reference sequence). The CDR3 loop spans 15 amino acids. Between the trimmed V and J ends, which lost 3 bases and 4 bases, there was a span of 14 bases. CDR3 in DNA: TGCGCCAGCAGTGACCACAGGGTAATTGCAGATACGCAGTATTTT. This translates into CASSDHRVIADTQYF.

This clone counts as medium-sized. Here the CDR3 DNA reads TGTGCCAGCAATGAGAAGGAGTACAATGAGCAGTTCTTC. Its translation is CASNEKEYNEQFF. The chain has TRBV6-1 and TRBJ2-1; D remains ambiguous. There are 13 residues in the CDR3. Looked up from germline, CDR1 is MNHNS and CDR2 is SASEGT. Between the trimmed V and J ends, which lost 7 bases and 4 bases, there was a span of 11 bases.

The gene calls are TRBV7-8 and TRBJ2-4, with D perhaps matching TRBD1 or TRBD2 (5 bases each). CDR3 length equals 17 residues. V was shortened by 1 base and J by 3 bases, with 16 bases between the two germline ends. CDR1 SGHVS and CDR2 FQNEAQ come from the germline V gene. The CDR3 reads CASSLGVPAGGKNIQYF. The CDR3 DNA reads as TGTGCCAGCAGCTTAGGGGTCCCGGCTGGGGGCAAAAACATTCAGTACTTC. The full variable domain, completed using reference TRBV7-8 and TRBJ2-4, is GAGVSQSPRYKVAKRGQDVALRCDPISGHVSLFWYQQALGQGPEFLTYFQNEAQLDKSGLPSDRFFAERPEGSVSTLKIQRTQQEDSAVYLCASSLGVPAGGKNIQYFGAGTRLSVL.

A word on this clone: At one end the junction does not follow the germline gene, possibly because of a read error. The genes are TRBV7-9 and TRBJ2-7, with D hard to call. In germline, CDR1 is SEHNR, CDR2 FQNEAQ (reference sequence). This CDR3 has 12 amino acids. CDR3 DNA: TGTGCCAGCAGCTCAGTCCCCCACGAGCCGTACTTC. Its protein product is CASSSVPHEPYF.

The table lists this clone with many counts. The chain carries TRBV12-3 or TRBV12-4 and TRBJ1-5; 10 positions agree with TRBD1. The CDR3 runs to 14 residues. V was pared by 3 bases and J by 9 bases, with 5 bases of the junction left unmatched. The CDR3 loop reads CASSFGQGEGPQHF. The DNA for the CDR3 is TGTGCCAGCAGTTTCGGACAGGGGGAGGGGCCCCAGCATTTT.